The rows below give T cell receptor beta chains drawn from one sample of a study of blood T cell repertoires in COVID-19. Data came from immunoSEQ multiplex PCR; TCRdb stores just in-frame clones and leaves some out. The table records some 140,000 clones, more than 75% of them present only once. Sequencing was carried out using peripheral blood. The receptor set was obtained from a man in his fifties with active COVID-19. CDR3s include the opening cysteine and the closing phenylalanine or tryptophan. D genes are given only for firm matches. Clone size is shown for a subset of rows, as once, few, many or a class of expanded clone.

size	J	V	D	DNA	CDR3
-	TRBJ2-1	TRBV10-3	TRBD2	TGTGCCATCAGTGACCCGGGGGGTTCCTACAATGAGCAGTTCTTC	CAISDPGGSYNEQFF
-	TRBJ1-1	TRBV3-1/TRBV3-2	-	TGTGCCAGCAGCCAAGTTAATACGGTCTTT	CASSQVNTVF
-	TRBJ2-7	TRBV5-4	-	TGTGCCAGCAGCTTGGACGAAGAGGAGCAGTACTTC	CASSLDEEEQYF
-	TRBJ2-7	TRBV24-1	-	TGTGCCACCAAAGGGGGGGGACTACGATTCTACGAGCAGTACTTC	CATKGGGLRFYEQYF
once	TRBJ1-2	TRBV24-1	-	TGTGCCATTACGGGGAGGGAAGCGTATGGCTACACCTTC	CAITGREAYGYTF
-	TRBJ2-1	TRBV12-5	TRBD2	TGTGCTAGTGGCCTTAGCGGGGGCCCTTACAATGAGCAGTTCTTC	CASGLSGGPYNEQFF
once	TRBJ2-3	TRBV5-6	TRBD1	TGTGCCAGCAGCTTAGGGGGCCATGCCACAGATACGCAGTATTTT	CASSLGGHATDTQYF
-	TRBJ2-1	TRBV7-9	TRBD1	TGTGCCAGCAGCCCCTCGGACAGGGGGCGGATGAAGTTCTTC	CASSPSDRGRMKFF
-	TRBJ2-1	TRBV19	TRBD2	TGTGCCAGTAGTAACCCCACTAGCGCGAGCTCCTACAATGAGCAGTTCTTC	CASSNPTSASSYNEQFF
once	TRBJ2-7	TRBV18	-	TGTGCCAGCTCACCAAACTGGGAGGAGTTTGCGGGGTCGGGGGTCTACGAGCAGTACTTC	CASSPNWEEFAGSGVYEQYF
-	TRBJ1-1	TRBV12-5	TRBD1	TGTGCTAGTGGTTTGGCAGGGGGCAGGGGGACTTTCTTT	CASGLAGGRGTFF
-	TRBJ2-1	TRBV9	-	TGTGCCAGCAGCGGATCGAGGGGGTCTTTCCAGTTCTTC	CASSGSRGSFQFF
-	TRBJ2-1	TRBV5-5	TRBD2	TGTGCCAGCAGCTTCGGAGCGGGGGCAAATTACAATGAGCAGTTCTTC	CASSFGAGANYNEQFF
-	TRBJ2-2	TRBV4-2	TRBD2	TGTGCCAGCAGCCAAGATTTCGGGACTAGTGCTCGCACCGGGGAGCTGTTTTTT	CASSQDFGTSARTGELFF
-	TRBJ1-1	TRBV5-1	TRBD1	TGCGCCAGCAGCCGGGCCCTCCTAACAGGGGACACTGAAGCTTTCTTT	CASSRALLTGDTEAFF